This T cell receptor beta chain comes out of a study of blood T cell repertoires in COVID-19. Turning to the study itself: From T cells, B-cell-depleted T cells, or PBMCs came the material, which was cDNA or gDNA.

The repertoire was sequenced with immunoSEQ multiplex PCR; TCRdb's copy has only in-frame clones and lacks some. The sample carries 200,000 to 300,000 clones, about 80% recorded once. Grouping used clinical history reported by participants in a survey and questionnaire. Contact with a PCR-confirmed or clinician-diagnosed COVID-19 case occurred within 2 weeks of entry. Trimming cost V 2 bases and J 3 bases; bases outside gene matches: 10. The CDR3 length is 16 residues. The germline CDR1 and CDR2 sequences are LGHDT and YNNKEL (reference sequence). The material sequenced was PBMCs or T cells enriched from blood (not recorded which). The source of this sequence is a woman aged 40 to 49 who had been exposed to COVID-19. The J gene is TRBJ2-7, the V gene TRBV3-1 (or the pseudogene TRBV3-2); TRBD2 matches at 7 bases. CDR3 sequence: CASSQPGGTNFYEQYF. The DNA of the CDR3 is TGTGCCAGCAGCCAACCCGGGGGGACCAACTTCTACGAGCAGTACTTC.